These 26 T cell receptor beta chains were all obtained from the same sample, sequenced in a study of T cells in Graves' hyperthyroidism and ophthalmopathy. TCR beta CDR3 sequences were amplified from RNA transcripts. The primer set for the first-round RT-PCR of the TCR CDR3 was HTBI. TCRdb reprocessed the multiplex PCR reads with MiXCR, giving one entry per CDR3 protein. The sample contains 300,000 or so distinct CDR3 sequences, over 15% of which appear only once. Source material: blood. The receptors here all came from a woman between 50 and 59 years old with Graves' hyperthyroidism.

Points on this clonotype: This may come from a read error, since a much larger clone is one base off. V usage is TRBV28 and J usage is TRBJ2-7; D might be TRBD1 or TRBD2, each matching 5 bases. The ends were cut back, 3 bases at V and 5 bases at J, with 14 bases in the middle. From germline, CDR1 is MDHEN and CDR2 SYDVKM. This CDR3 comprises 14 residues. DNA for the CDR3: TGTGCCAGCAGTTTCGGGACGGCGGTCAACGAGCAGTACGTC. Protein: CASSFGTAVNEQYV.

This clonotype was counted a few times. The chain uses TRBV4-2 and TRBJ2-3, with D maybe TRBD1 (6 bases). Germline V gene lookup returns CDR1 LGHNA and CDR2 YNFKEQ. The CDR3 consists of 16 residues. V was pared by 0 bases and J by 3 bases, with 13 bases between. CDR3 sequence (DNA): TGTGCCAGCAGCCAAGAATACGCCAGGGGAACAGATACGCAGTATTTT. This translates into CASSQEYARGTDTQYF.

This clonotype showed up just a few times. The J gene is TRBJ2-5, the V gene TRBV6-1, with D tentatively TRBD1 or TRBD2 (5 bases each). Germline V gives CDR1 MNHNS, CDR2 SASEGT. V lost 6 bases, J lost 2 bases, and 13 bases lay in between. This CDR3 is 14 amino acids long. CDR3 amino acids: CASSIGAIQETQYF. CDR3 bases: TGTGCCAGCAGCATCGGGGCAATTCAAGAGACCCAGTACTTC.

Comment on this clonotype: A clone one base away is much larger, so this may be a read error. The J gene is TRBJ2-1, the V gene TRBV12-3 or TRBV12-4; TRBD2 agrees at 10 bases. The CDR3 loop spans 14 amino acids. For the CDR3, the DNA is TGTGCCAGCAGTCCGGGGACTAGCGCGAATGAGCGGTTCTTC. It codes for CASSPGTSANERFF.

The CDR3 DNA reads as TGTGCCGGGGGAAGGGGAGCGGCTCCAGATACGCAGTATTTT. It is translated as CAGGRGAAPDTQYF. The rearrangement joins TRBV6-1 to TRBJ2-3, with D perhaps TRBD1 or TRBD2 (5 bases each). The length of the CDR3 is 14 residues. Trimming removed 11 bases from V and 4 bases from J, with 19 bases in between. Germline loops: CDR1 MNHNS, CDR2 SASEGT.

This clonotype was detected many times. The chain carries TRBV28 and TRBJ1-5, with D perhaps TRBD1 (6 bases). This CDR3 has 14 residues. Per the germline V gene, CDR1 is MDHEN and CDR2 is SYDVKM. V lost 6 bases and J lost 4, with 13 bases in between. The CDR3 sequence: CASSQPTGNQPQHF. The CDR3 nucleotides are TGTGCCAGCAGCCAACCGACAGGTAATCAGCCCCAGCATTTT. The whole variable domain, remainder taken from reference TRBV28 and TRBJ1-5, is DVKVTQSSRYLVKRTGEKVFLECVQDMDHENMFWYRQDPGLGLRLIYFSYDVKMKEKGDIPEGYSVSREKKERFSLILESASTNQTSMYLCASSQPTGNQPQHFGDGTRLSIL.

This clonotype appeared many times. The V call is TRBV12-3 or TRBV12-4, the J call TRBJ2-1; D not certain. V was cut by 8 bases and J by 0 bases, with 26 bases left in between. There are 19 residues in the CDR3. The CDR3 loop is CASRFRVAGPTSSYNEQFF. The CDR3 nucleotides are TGTGCCAGCCGATTTAGGGTGGCAGGACCGACGAGCTCCTACAATGAGCAGTTCTTC.

The rearrangement links TRBV29-1 to TRBJ2-2; D uncertain. The V end was cut by 5 bases, the J end by 0 bases, with 10 bases between. CDR1 SQVTM and CDR2 ANQGSEA come from the germline V gene. The CDR3 extends over 14 amino acids. CDR3 sequence (DNA): TGCAGCGTTCCGCACGCTTCGAACACCGGGGAGCTGTTTTTT. Translated, it gives CSVPHASNTGELFF.

This clonotype was detected many times. The chain uses TRBV27 and TRBJ2-5, with D possibly being TRBD1 or TRBD2 (6 bases each). The germline V and J ends were trimmed by 6 bases and 1 base, with 21 bases remaining between them. Germline V gene data show CDR1 as MNHEY and CDR2 as SMNVEV (reference sequence). This CDR3 contains 17 residues. DNA of the CDR3: TGTGCCAGCAGCCCCAGGAGGGGGGCCTTTTTCCAAGAGACCCAGTACTTC. Its translation is CASSPRRGAFFQETQYF.

This clonotype has a count of ten or more. This sequence joins TRBV7-2 and TRBJ2-4; D perhaps matches TRBD2 (5 bases). The CDR3 runs 18 residues. V was shortened by 2 bases and J by 0 bases, with 17 bases between the two germline ends. Germline values: CDR1 SGHTA, CDR2 FQGNSA. The CDR3 DNA sequence: TGTGCCAGCAGCTTATCCACCGGGGAAACACTAGCCAAAAACATTCAGTACTTC. It yields the protein CASSLSTGETLAKNIQYF.

V is TRBV6-2 or TRBV6-3 and J is TRBJ2-5, with 7 bases matching TRBD1. With V trimmed by 0 bases and J by 5 bases, 12 bases remained unmatched. The germline V gene encodes CDR1 MNHEY and CDR2 SVGEGT. This CDR3 has 17 amino acids. The CDR3 region is CASSYSPQTGRTETQYF. The CDR3, as DNA: TGTGCCAGCAGTTACTCGCCCCAGACAGGGCGGACGGAGACCCAGTACTTC.

This clonotype has at least ten counts. V and J are TRBV27 and TRBJ1-5; no firm D call. V gave up 2 bases and J gave up 5 bases, with 10 bases separating them. This CDR3 has 14 residues. Germline CDR1 is MNHEY and CDR2 is SMNVEV (reference sequence). CDR3 in DNA: TGTGCCAGCAGTTTACGCAGAGTGGATCAGCCCCAGCATTTT. It codes for CASSLRRVDQPQHF.

The V gene is TRBV4-1, the J gene TRBJ1-2; D might be TRBD1 (5 bases). Trimming took off 0 bases at V and 6 bases at J, with 11 bases between the two ends. Per the germline V gene, CDR1 is MGHRA and CDR2 is YSYEKL. The CDR3 sequence is 14 residues long. This CDR3 is CASSQEASGNGYTF. As DNA, the CDR3 is TGCGCCAGCAGCCAAGAGGCTTCAGGGAATGGCTACACCTTC.

In this sample, this clonotype turned up many times. The V and J genes are TRBV6-5 and TRBJ1-5; D unclear. CDR3 length: 16 amino acids. The germline V gene has CDR1 MNHEY and CDR2 SVGAGI. Trimming cost V 2 bases and J 3 bases, with 14 bases left between them. The CDR3, as DNA: TGTGCCAGCAGTTACGGACGGACTCTAATCAATCAGCCCCAGCATTTT. Translated, it gives CASSYGRTLINQPQHF.

Of note for this clonotype: The conserved phenylalanine or tryptophan is not found at the CDR3 terminus, so this likely reflects a read error. The chain uses TRBV4-2 and TRBJ1-6, with a possible D match to TRBD1 (5 bases). This CDR3 is built from 15 residues. V lost 2 bases, J lost 5 bases, and 10 bases lay in between. Germline values: CDR1 LGHNA, CDR2 YNFKEQ. CDR3 bases: TGTGCCAGCAGCCAATCCGGGGCGAATAATTCACCCCTCCACCTT. Translating gives CASSQSGANNSPLHL.

This clonotype was found a few times. The gene calls are TRBV5-6 and TRBJ1-1; 8 nucleotides agree with TRBD1. Germline V gives CDR1 SGHDT, CDR2 YYEEEE. This CDR3 has 14 residues. V lost 2 bases, J lost 7 bases, and 7 bases stayed unmatched. The CDR3 DNA sequence: TGTGCCAGCAGCTTTGGTCAGGGGGCGAATGAAGCTTTCTTT. It yields the protein CASSFGQGANEAFF.

This clonotype has more than one count but fewer than ten. The rearrangement uses TRBV20-1 and TRBJ2-7, with TRBD1 matching 7 bases. Germline trimming cut 6 bases from V and 0 bases from J; bases unmatched to any gene: 11. In germline, CDR1 is DFQATT, CDR2 SNEGSKA (reference sequence). The CDR3 has 15 residues. The CDR3 nucleotides are TGCAGTGCCCAAGGGGGCCAATCACGCTCCTACGAGCAGTACTTC. This gives the protein CSAQGGQSRSYEQYF.

This clonotype was counted only a few times. V usage is TRBV3-1 and J usage is TRBJ1-2, with D unclear. The V end was cut by 1 base, the J end by 4 bases, with 7 bases between. The CDR3 spans 13 residues. Germline V gene lookup returns CDR1 LGHDT and CDR2 YNNKEL (reference sequence). The CDR3 nucleotides are TGTGCCAGCAGCCAAGGTGTGGGCTATGGCTACACCTTC. The encoded protein is CASSQGVGYGYTF.

The table lists this clonotype with many counts. The CDR3 loop reads CASSPGTASTDTQYF. The CDR3 coding sequence is TGTGCCAGCTCCCCAGGGACGGCTAGCACAGATACGCAGTATTTT. The rearrangement uses TRBV18 and TRBJ2-3; the D call may be TRBD1 or TRBD2 (5 bases each). Trimming shortened V by 6 bases and J by 0 bases, and 13 bases separated the two germline ends. There are 15 residues in the CDR3. Germline V gene data show CDR1 as KGHSH and CDR2 as LQKENI.

This chain joins TRBV19 and TRBJ2-5; TRBD2 aligns across 9 bases. J gave up 12 bases and V 5 bases, and 10 bases lay outside the gene matches. Germline CDR1 and CDR2: LNHDA and SQIVND (reference sequence). The CDR3 runs 13 residues. The CDR3 sequence: CASSPGLAGIKYF. The DNA of the CDR3 is TGTGCCAGTAGTCCTGGCCTAGCGGGAATCAAGTACTTC.

In this sample, this clonotype turned up many times. This chain joins TRBV6-1 and TRBJ2-7, with D possibly being TRBD1 or TRBD2 (5 bases each). V was clipped by 2 bases and J by 6 bases, with 8 bases between them. CDR3 length equals 12 residues. Germline V CDR1 and CDR2: MNHNS, SASEGT. This chain's CDR3 is CASSESRGEQYV. CDR3 bases: TGTGCCAGCAGTGAATCGAGGGGCGAGCAGTACGTC.

This clonotype has ten or more counts. The rearrangement links TRBV27 to TRBJ2-7; TRBD2 agrees at 10 bases. CDR3 length: 15 amino acids. V trimming: 3 bases; J trimming: 0 bases; junction bases outside the gene matches: 2. Germline loops: CDR1 MNHEY, CDR2 SMNVEV (reference sequence). CDR3 in amino acids: CASSLSSGSSYEQYF. CDR3 coding DNA: TGTGCCAGCAGTTTGTCTAGCGGGAGCTCCTACGAGCAGTACTTC.

In its sample, this clonotype was seen many times. The V call is TRBV6-2 or TRBV6-3, the J call TRBJ1-1, with D maybe TRBD1 (5 bases). The V end was cut by 6 bases, the J end by 11 bases, with 22 bases between. From germline, CDR1 is MNHEY and CDR2 SVGEGT. The CDR3 loop spans 14 amino acids. In DNA form, the CDR3 reads TGTGCCAGCAGCCTTACCCGTCAGGGTGGAGAGGCTTTCTTT. This sequence encodes CASSLTRQGGEAFF.

The CDR3 DNA is TGCAGTGCTAGGCACTCATATAGCGGGGTCACAGATACGCAGTATTTT. Protein product: CSARHSYSGVTDTQYF. The V and J genes are TRBV20-1 and TRBJ2-3; 8 bases are a match to TRBD2. The ends lost 3 bases at V and 2 bases at J; junction bases unmatched: 10. The CDR3 runs 16 residues. Germline V gives CDR1 DFQATT, CDR2 SNEGSKA (reference sequence).

The chain has TRBV7-8 and TRBJ2-3, with D possibly called TRBD1 or TRBD2 (5 bases each). This CDR3 has 15 amino acids. Trimming pared 5 bases from V and 2 bases from J, leaving 14 bases between. The V gene's germline CDR1 is SGHVS and CDR2 FQNEAQ. CDR3 protein: CASSRLPGPTDTQYF. The CDR3 nucleotides are TGTGCCAGCAGCCGCCTGCCGGGACCCACAGATACGCAGTATTTT.

The sample holds many counts of this clonotype. The chain is built from TRBV7-9 and TRBJ2-7; tentative D call: TRBD1 (7 bases). Germline V lookup: CDR1 SEHNR, CDR2 FQNEAQ (reference sequence). Trimming removed 2 bases from V and 5 bases from J, with 13 bases in between. This CDR3 comprises 14 residues. The CDR3 coding sequence is TGTGCCAGCAGCTTATTGGAGGGGGCGAACGAGCAGTACTTC. This translates into CASSLLEGANEQYF.